Each of the 20 T cell receptor beta chains below was sequenced from the same sample in a study of blood T cell repertoires in COVID-19. Assay: immunoSEQ multiplex PCR; the TCRdb copy retains only in-frame clones and omits some. The sample comprises 55,000 to 75,000 clones, about 81% of which are singletons, and about 9.1% rests with the top ten. Sequencing used peripheral blood. The receptors were sampled from a human donor in a cohort sampled during active COVID-19.

This clone occurred once. J is TRBJ2-7 and V is TRBV6-5; 10 bases align to TRBD2. The CDR3 length is 14 residues. CDR1 is MNHEY, CDR2 SVGAGI, per germline. The J segment lost 6 bases and the V segment lost 6 bases, leaving 8 bases of the junction unmatched. Written as DNA, the CDR3 is TGTGCCAGCAGATCCACTAGCGGGGTCTGCGAGCAGTACTTC. Translation: CASRSTSGVCEQYF.

The J gene is TRBJ2-1, the V gene TRBV5-1, with TRBD2 matching over 8 bases. The germline CDR1 and CDR2 sequences are SGHRS and YFSETQ. The V and J ends lost 5 bases and 4 bases, in that order; junction bases with no gene match: 8. CDR3 size: 15 residues. The CDR3 bases are TGCGCCAGCAGGCGGGGTAGCGGGGTTTACAATGAGCAGTTCTTC. Its protein product is CASRRGSGVYNEQFF.

This chain connects TRBV14 to TRBJ1-1; D call uncertain. CDR1 SGHDN and CDR2 FVKESK come from the germline V gene. The germline V and J ends were trimmed by 5 bases and 0 bases, with 16 bases remaining between them. The CDR3 contains 16 residues. This CDR3 reads CASSSLAEGLNTEAFF. The CDR3 bases are TGTGCCAGCAGCTCCCTGGCGGAGGGATTGAACACTGAAGCTTTCTTT.

This chain connects TRBV27 to TRBJ2-3; 10 nucleotides agree with TRBD2. The CDR3 covers 17 residues. The ends lost 5 bases at V and 8 bases at J; junction bases unmatched: 16. Per germline, CDR1 MNHEY and CDR2 SMNVEV (reference sequence). The DNA of the CDR3 is TGTGCCAGCAGTATCTACTCTAGCGGGAGTTTCCCGACTACGCAGTATTTT. This translates into CASSIYSSGSFPTTQYF.

The V call is TRBV3-1 (or the pseudogene TRBV3-2), the J call TRBJ2-5, with 7 bases that match TRBD2. Losses at the gene ends were 5 bases for V and 4 bases for J; bases not matched to a gene: 16. The germline V gene has CDR1 LGHDT and CDR2 YNNKEL (reference sequence). This CDR3 comprises 17 residues. The CDR3 sequence: CASSCWVPGEGGETQYF. DNA for the CDR3: TGTGCCAGCAGCTGCTGGGTTCCCGGGGAGGGCGGAGAGACCCAGTACTTC.

The chain joins TRBV27 to TRBJ2-1, with TRBD2 matching over 7 bases. The CDR3 is 13 amino acids. V dropped 0 bases and J dropped 7; count of bases not matched to a gene: 0. Germline V gene lookup returns CDR1 MNHEY and CDR2 SMNVEV (reference sequence). CDR3 sequence: CASSLSSGNEQFF. DNA of the CDR3: TGTGCCAGCAGTTTATCTAGCGGGAATGAGCAGTTCTTC.

The V and J genes are TRBV5-1 and TRBJ2-3, with 8 nucleotides matching TRBD1. The J segment lost 4 bases and the V segment lost 3 bases, leaving 7 bases of the junction unmatched. The CDR3 has 15 residues. CDR1 and CDR2 (germline): SGHRS, YFSETQ. As DNA, the CDR3 is TGCGCCAGCAGCTCTACAGGGGGAACCGCAGATACGCAGTATTTT. This encodes CASSSTGGTADTQYF.

This rearrangement joins TRBV6-2 or TRBV6-3 to TRBJ1-1, with 8 bases that match TRBD1. The J segment lost 4 bases and the V segment lost 6 bases, leaving 13 bases of the junction unmatched. The CDR3 is 16 amino acids. Germline CDR1 reads MNHEY; CDR2 reads SVGEGT. This chain's CDR3 is CASSRRLTGGATEAFF. The CDR3 DNA reads TGTGCCAGCAGCCGGCGGCTAACAGGGGGGGCCACTGAAGCTTTCTTT.

The V and J genes are TRBV28 and TRBJ2-5; 8 bases align to TRBD1. With 7 bases clipped from V and 5 bases from J, the junction kept 6 bases outside the gene matches. The CDR3 sequence is 13 residues long. CDR1 and CDR2 from the germline V gene are MDHEN and SYDVKM. The CDR3 sequence is CASNQGARETQYF. In DNA, the CDR3 is TGTGCCAGCAACCAGGGGGCGCGGGAGACCCAGTACTTC.

V gene TRBV7-9 combines with J gene TRBJ1-1; 7 nucleotides line up with TRBD1. Germline CDR1 SEHNR, CDR2 FQNEAQ (reference sequence). The CDR3 loop spans 15 amino acids. Germline trimming cut 6 bases from V and 6 bases from J; bases unmatched to any gene: 13. CDR3 bases: TGTGCCAGCAGACAGACTACAGGGGCATCATCTGAAGCTTTCTTT. This translates into CASRQTTGASSEAFF.

V gene TRBV27 combines with J gene TRBJ2-1; D not certain. CDR3 size: 14 residues. V was trimmed by 6 bases and J by 6 bases, leaving 15 bases between them. CDR1 is MNHEY and CDR2 is SMNVEV in the germline V gene (reference sequence). The CDR3 loop is CASRSIRHRNEQFF. As DNA, the CDR3 is TGTGCCAGCAGATCGATCCGACACCGCAATGAGCAGTTCTTC.

This clone was detected only a few times. The rearrangement uses TRBV19 and TRBJ2-1; tentatively, D is TRBD2 (5 bases). CDR3 length equals 14 residues. Germline assignment: CDR1 LNHDA and CDR2 SQIVND (reference sequence). V was pared by 1 base and J by 4 bases, with 8 bases between. DNA for the CDR3: TGTGCCAGTAGTATAGGAGACTATTACAATGAGCAGTTCTTC. This sequence encodes CASSIGDYYNEQFF.

The rearrangement joins TRBV28 to TRBJ2-1; 13 bases are shared with TRBD2. The CDR3 sequence is 19 residues long. With V trimmed by 7 bases and J by 6 bases, 18 bases remained unmatched. Germline loops: CDR1 MDHEN, CDR2 SYDVKM. The CDR3 sequence is CASTETPGWTSGRINEQFF. Written as DNA, the CDR3 is TGTGCCAGCACCGAAACCCCGGGTTGGACTAGCGGGAGAATCAATGAGCAGTTCTTC.

A word on this clone: One end of the junction varies from germline; a read error may be responsible. V usage is TRBV13 and J usage is TRBJ2-2; TRBD2 agrees at 7 bases. Germline CDR1 reads PRHDT; CDR2 reads FYEKMQ (reference sequence). The length of the CDR3 is 15 residues. CDR3 residues: CASSLGASGVGELFF. The CDR3 coding sequence is TGTGCCAGCAGCCTAGGGGCTAGCGGAGTTGGGGAGCTGTTTTTT.

This clone was detected only once. The chain links TRBV2 to TRBJ2-5, with TRBD1 matching over 8 bases. CDR3 length equals 14 residues. V dropped 5 bases and J dropped 2; count of bases not matched to a gene: 4. Germline values: CDR1 SNHLY, CDR2 FYNNEI. As DNA, the CDR3 is TGTGCCAGCAGTCCAGGGGGCGGGCAAGAGACCCAGTACTTC. Its translation: CASSPGGGQETQYF.

The V and J genes are TRBV19 and TRBJ2-7; 9 bases align to TRBD1. This CDR3 is built from 14 residues. V was pared by 5 bases and J by 3 bases, with 5 bases of the junction left unmatched. Germline CDR1 and CDR2: LNHDA and SQIVND (reference sequence). CDR3 region: CASSPTGGSYEQYF. CDR3 in DNA: TGTGCCAGTAGTCCGACAGGGGGAAGCTACGAGCAGTACTTC.

This clone occurred a few times. At one of its ends the junction is not consistent with the germline gene, which may arise from a read error. CDR3 bases: TGTGCCAGCTCACCCGCGGCCGCGGGGCAGACCAATCGGCCCCAGCATTTT. Residues: CASSPAAAGQTNRPQHF. The chain joins TRBV18 to TRBJ1-5; a possible D gene is TRBD1 (5 bases). CDR3 length: 17 amino acids. In germline, CDR1 is KGHSH, CDR2 LQKENI. Full variable domain (missing parts from reference TRBV18 and TRBJ1-5): NAGVMQNPRHLVRRRGQEARLRCSPMKGHSHVYWYRQLPEEGLKFMVYLQKENIIDESGMPKERFSAEFPKEGPSILRIQQVVRGDSAAYFCASSPAAAGQTNRPQHFGDGTRLSIL.

V gene TRBV5-3 combines with J gene TRBJ2-3; TRBD2 is a possible D gene (5 bases). TRBV5-3 is flagged as an ORF with uncertain function. The germline V and J ends were trimmed by 4 bases and 0 bases, with 15 bases remaining between them. This CDR3 comprises 16 residues. The chain's CDR3 is CARSPLTISSTDTQYF. Written as DNA, the CDR3 is TGTGCCAGAAGCCCTCTGACTATTTCTAGCACAGATACGCAGTATTTT.

This clone was seen just once. The gene calls are TRBV5-4 and TRBJ2-1, with D perhaps TRBD1 (5 bases). V lost 2 bases and J 6 bases, leaving 15 bases between the germline ends. Germline lookup yields CDR1 SGHNT and CDR2 YYREEE (reference sequence). The CDR3 has 15 amino acids. CDR3 DNA sequence: TGTGCCAGCAGCTTAGGTCAGGGAAAGGGCAATGAGCAGTTCTTC. Amino acids: CASSLGQGKGNEQFF.

The chain couples TRBV11-3 to TRBJ2-2, with TRBD2 as a possible D gene (5 bases). The CDR3 is 15 residues long. Germline V CDR1 and CDR2: SGHNT, YENEEA. Trimming removed 1 base at V and 4 bases at J, with 10 bases between. CDR3 nucleotides: TGTGCCAGCAGCTTAGGACGGGAAGGCACCGGGGAGCTGTTTTTT. Encoded protein: CASSLGREGTGELFF.